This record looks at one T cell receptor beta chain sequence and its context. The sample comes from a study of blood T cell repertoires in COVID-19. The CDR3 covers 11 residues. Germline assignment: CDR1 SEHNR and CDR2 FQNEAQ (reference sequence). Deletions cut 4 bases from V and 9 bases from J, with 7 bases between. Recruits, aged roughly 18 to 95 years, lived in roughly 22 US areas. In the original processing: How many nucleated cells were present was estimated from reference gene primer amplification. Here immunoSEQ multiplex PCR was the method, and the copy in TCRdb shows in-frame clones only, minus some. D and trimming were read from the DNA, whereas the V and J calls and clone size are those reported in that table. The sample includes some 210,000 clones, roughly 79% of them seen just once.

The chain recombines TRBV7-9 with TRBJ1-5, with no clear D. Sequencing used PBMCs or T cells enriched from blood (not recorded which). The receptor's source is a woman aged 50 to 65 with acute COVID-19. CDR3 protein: CASSYEGPQHF. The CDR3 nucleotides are TGTGCCAGCAGCTACGAGGGGCCCCAGCATTTT.